What follows are 31 T cell receptor beta chains derived from one specimen sequenced in a study of vaccination and CD4 T cells after COVID-19. TCRdb analysed the PCR reads with MiXCR anew, one entry per CDR3 protein. There are roughly 15,000 distinct CDR3 sequences in the sample; less than 75% occur only once, and approximately 1.2% lies in the top ten. The starting material was CD4+ T cells from blood, obtained after SARS-CoV-2 vaccination. These receptors originate from a human donor who had recovered from COVID-19.

The gene calls are TRBV28 and TRBJ2-3; TRBD2 matches 9 bases. The V and J ends lost 6 bases and 4 bases, in that order; junction bases with no gene match: 11. CDR1 and CDR2 (germline): MDHEN, SYDVKM. CDR3 length equals 16 residues. CDR3 coding DNA: TGTGCCAGCAGCCCTCCCCCAGCGGGAGGACCAGATACGCAGTATTTT. Protein sequence: CASSPPPAGGPDTQYF.

This chain links TRBV20-1 with TRBJ2-7, with D unclear. Germline V CDR1 and CDR2: DFQATT, SNEGSKA (reference sequence). The V end lost 2 bases, the J end lost 5 bases, and 7 bases lay between the germline ends. The CDR3 sequence is 11 residues long. In DNA form, the CDR3 reads TGCAGTGCTAGACCTGAGAACGAGCAGTACTTC. Residues: CSARPENEQYF.

V usage is TRBV18 and J usage is TRBJ2-7; D remains ambiguous. V was trimmed by 3 bases and J by 0 bases, leaving 12 bases between them. The CDR3 has 15 amino acids. Germline values: CDR1 KGHSH, CDR2 LQKENI. In DNA form, the CDR3 reads TGTGCCAGCTCACCTCATCATGTAATCTCCTACGAGCAGTACTTC. Protein product: CASSPHHVISYEQYF.

The V and J genes are TRBV12-3 or TRBV12-4 and TRBJ2-7; D uncertain. V lost 5 bases, J lost 2 bases, and 25 bases lay in between. This CDR3 spans 18 amino acids. This chain's CDR3 is CASSGYNARNRAAYEQYF. CDR3 DNA sequence: TGTGCCAGCAGTGGTTATAACGCTAGGAACCGGGCAGCCTACGAGCAGTACTTC.

About this clonotype: At one end the junction does not follow the germline gene, possibly because of a read error. J is TRBJ2-3 and V is TRBV2; the D gene is possibly TRBD1 (6 bases). Looked up from germline, CDR1 is SNHLY and CDR2 is FYNNEI. This CDR3 contains 13 residues. The CDR3 sequence is CASGSLEDSSRHF. For the CDR3, the DNA is TGTGCCAGCGGCTCCCTTGAGGACAGTTCAAGACATTTT.

The rearrangement uses TRBV7-9 and TRBJ1-1; weak D call: TRBD1 (5 bases). This CDR3 has 13 amino acids. The V gene's germline CDR1 is SEHNR and CDR2 FQNEAQ (reference sequence). The V and J ends lost 3 bases and 14 bases respectively, with 19 bases between them. The CDR3 nucleotides are TGTGCCAGCAGCTTCATGAGGGGTCAGCCCTTGTTCTTT. Translated, it gives CASSFMRGQPLFF.

This clonotype was seen a few times. J is TRBJ2-5 and V is TRBV2; 7 positions agree with TRBD1. Germline assignment: CDR1 SNHLY and CDR2 FYNNEI. J was trimmed by 1 base and V by 10 bases; bases with no gene match: 9. There are 14 residues in the CDR3. CDR3 residues: CATSQGNVQETQYF. In DNA, the CDR3 is TGTGCCACCTCACAGGGGAACGTCCAAGAGACCCAGTACTTC.

The chain is built from TRBV7-3 and TRBJ2-2; 7 nucleotides line up with TRBD2. The germline V gene has CDR1 SGHTA and CDR2 FQGTGA. The V segment lost 6 bases and the J segment 4 bases; nucleotides outside the gene matches: 5. This CDR3 is built from 14 residues. The CDR3 here is CASSGTSATGELFF. The CDR3, as DNA: TGTGCCAGCAGTGGCACTAGCGCCACCGGGGAGCTGTTTTTT.

This rearrangement joins TRBV20-1 to TRBJ1-1; TRBD1 aligns across 7 bases. J was trimmed by 7 bases and V by 1 base; bases with no gene match: 9. Germline V gene sequence: CDR1 DFQATT, CDR2 SNEGSKA (reference sequence). This CDR3 spans 14 amino acids. The CDR3 bases are TGCAGTGCTAGAGCAGACAGGGTGGGCATTGAAGCTTTCTTT. It is translated as CSARADRVGIEAFF.

This clonotype occurred a few times. This chain connects TRBV20-1 to TRBJ1-5, with D possibly being TRBD1 (5 bases). The CDR3 is 15 residues long. Trimming stripped 4 bases from V and 4 bases from J, with 17 bases between. Germline CDR1 DFQATT, CDR2 SNEGSKA (reference sequence). In nucleotides, the CDR3 is TGCAGTGCTAACAAAGGATCGGGGGGAAATCAGCCCCAGCATTTT. Its translation is CSANKGSGGNQPQHF.

The rearrangement joins TRBV24-1 to TRBJ2-1; 11 bases map to TRBD2. Germline V gene data show CDR1 as KGHDR and CDR2 as SFDVKD. The CDR3 runs 16 residues. The V segment lost 4 bases and the J segment 4 bases; nucleotides outside the gene matches: 5. The CDR3 region is CATSEPTSGGYNEQFF. The CDR3 nucleotides are TGTGCCACCAGTGAGCCCACTAGCGGGGGTTACAATGAGCAGTTCTTC.

CDR3 sequence: CASSYASGQGSPLHF. CDR3 sequence (DNA): TGTGCCAGCAGTTACGCCTCGGGACAGGGTTCACCCCTCCACTTT. This chain joins TRBV6-5 and TRBJ1-6; TRBD1 matches at 9 bases. V was pared by 2 bases and J by 9 bases, with 5 bases of the junction left unmatched. Germline loops: CDR1 MNHEY, CDR2 SVGAGI. The CDR3 is 15 residues long.

The chain is built from TRBV4-1 and TRBJ2-2, with 9 bases that match TRBD1. CDR3 size: 16 residues. From germline, CDR1 is MGHRA and CDR2 YSYEKL. Trimming cost V 7 bases and J 5 bases; bases outside gene matches: 11. CDR3 in DNA: TGCGCCAGCACCGGGACAGGGTTGGTTGAAACCGGGGAGCTGTTTTTT. It codes for CASTGTGLVETGELFF.

The chain links TRBV24-1 to TRBJ2-3; 11 positions match TRBD2. Germline values: CDR1 KGHDR, CDR2 SFDVKD. Losses at the gene ends were 7 bases for V and 4 bases for J; bases not matched to a gene: 21. The CDR3 length is 20 residues. The DNA for the CDR3 is TGTGCCACCAGCCCCCGGCGGGACAGGCCCGGGACTAGCGGATCAGATACGCAGTATTTT. This codes for CATSPRRDRPGTSGSDTQYF.

V usage is TRBV6-1 and J usage is TRBJ1-1; D unclear. From germline, CDR1 is MNHNS and CDR2 SASEGT. This CDR3 region has 14 residues. With 7 bases removed from V and 4 bases from J, the gap between germline ends came to 16 bases. The CDR3: CASIRSQTSTEAFF. Written as DNA, the CDR3 is TGTGCCAGCATTAGGTCGCAGACATCCACTGAAGCTTTCTTT.

The rearrangement links TRBV4-3 to TRBJ1-2, with 10 bases identical to TRBD1. The CDR3 sequence is 16 residues long. V lost 5 bases and J lost 2; bases outside the gene matches: 8. Germline V gives CDR1 LGHNA, CDR2 YSLEER. The chain's CDR3 is CASSYIPGQGNYGYTF. For the CDR3, the DNA is TGCGCCAGCAGCTACATACCGGGACAGGGGAACTATGGCTACACCTTC.

CDR3 in DNA: TGTGCCAGCAGTCCTGGGGCCAACGTCCTGACTTTC. As protein: CASSPGANVLTF. The chain combines TRBV2 with TRBJ2-6; D remains unclear. Between the trimmed V and J ends, which lost 5 bases and 2 bases, there was a span of 1 base. This CDR3 comprises 12 residues. Germline CDR1 reads SNHLY; CDR2 reads FYNNEI.

This rearrangement joins TRBV5-1 to TRBJ2-2; D is undetermined. The CDR3 loop spans 15 amino acids. The ends were cut back, 0 bases at V and 2 bases at J, with 8 bases in the middle. From germline, CDR1 is SGHRS and CDR2 YFSETQ. CDR3 sequence reads: CASSLEALNTGELFF. CDR3 DNA: TGCGCCAGCAGCTTGGAGGCCCTTAACACCGGGGAGCTGTTTTTT.

V and J are TRBV20-1 and TRBJ2-5; D is unresolved. This CDR3 is 13 amino acids long. Trimming cost V 4 bases and J 2 bases, with 11 bases left between them. Germline CDR1 DFQATT, CDR2 SNEGSKA (reference sequence). The DNA of the CDR3 is TGCAGTGCTAACTCTGATATTCAAGAGACCCAGTACTTC. This translates into CSANSDIQETQYF.

The CDR3 sequence: CATSRDVGSQPQHF. The CDR3 region has the DNA TGTGCCACCAGCAGAGATGTCGGTAGTCAGCCCCAGCATTTT. This chain links TRBV15 with TRBJ1-5, with D hard to call. The V gene lost 0 bases and the J gene lost 6 bases, with 9 bases spanning the gap. CDR1 is LNHNV, CDR2 YYDKDF, per germline (reference sequence). CDR3 size: 14 residues. Drawing the rest from reference TRBV15 and TRBJ1-5, the complete variable domain is DAMVIQNPRYQVTQFGKPVTLSCSQTLNHNVMYWYQQKSSQAPKLLFHYYDKDFNNEADTPDNFQSRRPNTSFCFLDIRSPGLGDTAMYLCATSRDVGSQPQHFGDGTRLSIL.

The table lists this clonotype with a few counts. The chain employs TRBV28 and TRBJ1-6; 8 bases are a match to TRBD1. This CDR3 region has 16 residues. J lost 7 bases, V lost 4 bases, and 9 bases had no gene match. Per germline, CDR1 MDHEN and CDR2 SYDVKM. CDR3 amino acids: CASSSPGTGLNSPLHF. In DNA, the CDR3 is TGTGCCAGCAGTTCCCCCGGGACAGGTTTGAATTCACCCCTCCACTTT.

The chain carries TRBV6-5 and TRBJ2-6; 8 bases agree with TRBD1. V lost 4 bases and J lost 3; bases outside the gene matches: 5. This CDR3 spans 16 amino acids. Germline CDR1 reads MNHEY; CDR2 reads SVGAGI. CDR3: CASSFDRGGGANVLTF. The CDR3 DNA sequence: TGTGCCAGCAGTTTTGACAGGGGAGGTGGGGCCAACGTCCTGACTTTC.

This clonotype was seen once. This rearrangement joins TRBV10-1 to TRBJ1-1; 10 nucleotides align to TRBD1. Losses at the gene ends were 7 bases for V and 6 bases for J; bases not matched to a gene: 17. CDR1 and CDR2 from the germline V gene are WNHNN and SYGVQD (reference sequence). CDR3 length equals 17 residues. The CDR3 loop is CASTGGRDRGGIAEAFF. The CDR3 bases are TGCGCCAGCACAGGAGGCCGGGACAGGGGAGGTATCGCTGAAGCTTTCTTT.

The J gene is TRBJ1-5, the V gene TRBV27, with TRBD1 as a possible D gene (5 bases). The CDR3 is 14 amino acids. The germline V and J ends were trimmed by 3 bases and 3 bases, with 9 bases remaining between them. Germline CDR1 reads MNHEY; CDR2 reads SMNVEV (reference sequence). The chain's CDR3 is CASSFTGYNQPQHF. DNA of the CDR3: TGTGCCAGCAGTTTCACAGGATACAATCAGCCCCAGCATTTT.

The chain couples TRBV19 to TRBJ2-5; D possibly corresponds to TRBD2 (5 bases). There are 13 residues in the CDR3. Germline V gene lookup returns CDR1 LNHDA and CDR2 SQIVND (reference sequence). V dropped 0 bases and J dropped 4 bases, with 6 bases sitting between them. The CDR3 nucleotides are TGTGCCAGTAGTATAGACAGCGGAGAGACCCAGTACTTC. Translated, it gives CASSIDSGETQYF.

This clonotype was observed a few times. The genes are TRBV7-9 and TRBJ2-5, with 11 bases aligning to TRBD2. Trimming at V came to 6 bases and at J to 7 bases, leaving 16 bases not matched to a gene. This CDR3 contains 17 residues. CDR1 is SEHNR, CDR2 FQNEAQ, per germline (reference sequence). The CDR3 nucleotides are TGTGCCAGCAGGCCCCCTAGCGGGAGGAGGAGGGTCGTGACCCAGTACTTC. This gives the protein CASRPPSGRRRVVTQYF.

This clonotype was observed once. The V and J genes are TRBV10-1 and TRBJ2-2; D might be TRBD1 (5 bases). V was pared by 5 bases and J by 0 bases, with 16 bases between. CDR1 and CDR2 from the germline V gene are WNHNN and SYGVQD (reference sequence). The CDR3 consists of 17 residues. This chain's CDR3 is CASSYPSDSANTGELFF. CDR3 DNA: TGCGCCAGCAGTTATCCCTCTGACAGCGCGAACACCGGGGAGCTGTTTTTT.

This clonotype was recorded a few times. The chain links TRBV7-9 to TRBJ2-2; possibly TRBD1 or TRBD2 for D (5 bases each). The CDR3 spans 15 residues. Germline lookup yields CDR1 SEHNR and CDR2 FQNEAQ (reference sequence). The V and J ends lost 1 base and 4 bases respectively, with 10 bases between them. The CDR3 bases are TGTGCCAGCAGCTTAGTATATGGGGGCACCGGGGAGCTGTTTTTT. Residues: CASSLVYGGTGELFF. Supplemented by reference TRBV7-9 and TRBJ2-2, the full variable domain reads DTGVSQNPRHKITKRGQNVTFRCDPISEHNRLYWYRQTLGQGPEFLTYFQNEAQLEKSRLLSDRFSAERPKGSFSTLEIQRTEQGDSAMYLCASSLVYGGTGELFFGEGSRLTVL.

The gene calls are TRBV20-1 and TRBJ2-3; a possible D gene is TRBD2 (6 bases). The CDR3 consists of 17 residues. Germline-derived CDR1 and CDR2 are DFQATT and SNEGSKA (reference sequence). Trimming took off 6 bases at V and 2 bases at J, with 24 bases between the two ends. The CDR3 DNA reads TGCAGTGCCCCGTCCGTGTCCCCGGGACTGATCACAGATACGCAGTATTTT. The encoded protein is CSAPSVSPGLITDTQYF.

V usage is TRBV30 and J usage is TRBJ1-5; no clear D. V was shortened by 0 bases and J by 6 bases, with 21 bases between the two germline ends. The CDR3 covers 17 residues. Germline loops: CDR1 GTSNPN, CDR2 SVGIG (reference sequence). The CDR3 nucleotides are TGTGCCTGGAGTGTACAACGGTTGGACCCGAGAGGTCAGCCCCAGCATTTT. It specifies CAWSVQRLDPRGQPQHF. The whole variable domain, remainder taken from reference TRBV30 and TRBJ1-5, is SQTIHQWPATLVQPVGSPLSLECTVEGTSNPNLYWYRQAAGRGLQLLFYSVGIGQISSEVPQNLSASRPQDRQFILSSKKLLLSDSGFYLCAWSVQRLDPRGQPQHFGDGTRLSIL.

This chain links TRBV6-1 with TRBJ1-5, with a weak D call TRBD1 (6 bases). CDR3 length equals 16 residues. The germline V gene has CDR1 MNHNS and CDR2 SASEGT. Trimming left V 7 bases short and J 0 bases short, with 16 bases between. The CDR3 is CASIRTDHYSNQPQHF. CDR3 sequence (DNA): TGTGCCAGCATTAGGACAGACCACTATAGCAATCAGCCCCAGCATTTT.